A selection of T cell receptor beta chains follows, all from one sample in a study of cytomegalovirus exposure and HLA in healthy donors. Produced via immunoSEQ multiplex PCR; TCRdb's table is partial and in-frame only. The repertoire includes about 120,000 clones, more than 55% of them detected once, and approximately 1.4% sits in the top ten. The specimen sequenced was PBMCs. These receptors were taken from a man between 18 and 35 years old in good health and CMV-seronegative. The CDR3 runs from the conserved cysteine through the conserved F or W. D genes are given only for firm matches. Where a row states a size, it is once, few, many or the class of an expanded clone; other rows omit it.

size,J,V,length,D,DNA,CDR3
.,TRBJ1-2,TRBV6-5,16,.,TGTGCCAGCAGTTGGCTAACACAGGGAAGAGTTCGAGGCTACACCTTC,CASSWLTQGRVRGYTF
few,TRBJ1-2,TRBV30,11,.,TGTGCCTGGAGCGGGACATATTTAAACTATTTC,CAWSGTYLNYF
.,TRBJ1-6,TRBV30,14,TRBD1,TGTGCCTGGAGTAGGACAGGGGGGAGTTCACCCCTCCACTTT,CAWSRTGGSSPLHF
.,TRBJ2-7,TRBV25-1,15,TRBD1,TGTGCCAGCAGCCGCCCGGGACAGGGGGACTACGAGCAGTACTTC,CASSRPGQGDYEQYF
few,TRBJ1-2,TRBV30,13,TRBD1,TGTGCCTGGAGTTTAACAGGGGGCCATGGCTACACCTTC,CAWSLTGGHGYTF
once,TRBJ1-2,TRBV2,15,TRBD1,TGTGCCAGCAGAAAGAACCGGGACAGGACCTATGGCTACACCTTC,CASRKNRDRTYGYTF
.,TRBJ2-1,TRBV6-6,15,.,TGTGCCAGCAGCCCGTTGGGGCCAGACTACAATGAGCAGTTCTTC,CASSPLGPDYNEQFF
.,TRBJ2-2,TRBV5-1,15,.,TGCGCCAGCAGCTTGGAACAGGGCCGGGCCGGGGAGCTGTTTTTT,CASSLEQGRAGELFF
.,TRBJ2-7,TRBV5-1,15,.,TGCGCCAGCAGCTTGGAGGGAGCGCTAAGCTACGAGCAGTACTTC,CASSLEGALSYEQYF
few,TRBJ2-4,TRBV13,11,TRBD1,TGTGCCAGCTCATCAGGGGGCATTCAGTACTTC,CASSSGGIQYF
.,TRBJ2-1,TRBV4-1,14,TRBD2,TGCGCCAGCAGCCTCGTGGGACTAGACAATGAGCAGTTCTTC,CASSLVGLDNEQFF
few,TRBJ1-5,TRBV5-5,13,.,TGTGCCAGCAGTCGGGATGTTGATCAGCCCCAGCATTTT,CASSRDVDQPQHF
few,TRBJ2-2,TRBV10-2,18,TRBD2,TGCGCCAGCAGTGCAGTAGCGGGGGGGAGGGTTGTCGGCGGGGAGCTGTTTTTT,CASSAVAGGRVVGGELFF
few,TRBJ2-1,TRBV29-1,13,TRBD2,TGCAGCCCGGGACTAGCGGGCAAGGATGAGCAGTTCTTC,CSPGLAGKDEQFF
.,TRBJ2-7,TRBV6-1,13,.,TGTGCCAGCACTGTCCAAGGGGCTGGCGAGCAGTACTTC,CASTVQGAGEQYF
.,TRBJ2-5,TRBV5-4,16,.,TGTGCCAGCAGACCTAGCCAGCGGTTTTTGGTGGAGACCCAGTACTTC,CASRPSQRFLVETQYF
few,TRBJ2-6,TRBV30,14,.,TGTGCCTGGAGTGAGGGGTCTGGGGCCAACGTCCTGACTTTC,CAWSEGSGANVLTF
.,TRBJ2-7,TRBV4-1,12,.,TGCGCCAGCAGCCAAGGCGGCCCTGAGCAGTACTTC,CASSQGGPEQYF
.,TRBJ2-5,TRBV27,17,TRBD2,TGTGCCAGCAGTTTATCGATGGAGAGGACTAGGCAAGAGACCCAGTACTTC,CASSLSMERTRQETQYF
.,TRBJ2-7,TRBV4-1,14,TRBD2,TGCGCCAGCAGCATGGGGCGGGAGAACTACGAGCAGTACTTC,CASSMGRENYEQYF
.,TRBJ2-2,TRBV15,17,TRBD2,TGTGCCACCAGCAGAATCTCACTAGCGGGGGAAACCGGGGAGCTGTTTTTT,CATSRISLAGETGELFF
.,TRBJ2-7,TRBV13,15,TRBD2,TGTGCCAGCAGCACCCGGACTAGCGGCTCCTACGAGCAGTACTTC,CASSTRTSGSYEQYF
few,TRBJ2-2,TRBV5-4,15,TRBD1,TGTGCCAGCAGCTTGGCCCCAGGGGGTACCGGGGAGCTGTTTTTT,CASSLAPGGTGELFF
few,TRBJ2-1,TRBV10-1,13,.,TGCGCCAGAGCGGAGTCCGATTACAATGAGCAGTTCTTC,CARAESDYNEQFF
.,TRBJ2-7,TRBV5-1,12,.,TGCGCCAGCAGCTCGCCGAACTACGAGCAGTACTTC,CASSSPNYEQYF
few,TRBJ1-1,TRBV7-9,15,.,TGTGCCAGCAGCATAGGCGCAGGGCGAAACACTGAAGCTTTCTTT,CASSIGAGRNTEAFF
.,TRBJ1-1,TRBV28,15,.,TGTGCCAGCAGTTTATGGGGGCGCGTGAACACTGAAGCTTTCTTT,CASSLWGRVNTEAFF
.,TRBJ1-4,TRBV19,13,.,TGTGCCAGTACCAGGGCAGCTAATGAAAAACTGTTTTTT,CASTRAANEKLFF
few,TRBJ1-2,TRBV29-1,12,.,TGCAGCGTTGATTCGGACAGACGTGGCTACACCTTC,CSVDSDRRGYTF
.,TRBJ2-1,TRBV6-4,16,TRBD2,TGTGCCAGCAGTGAATGGGCGGGAGGTAGCTACAATGAGCAGTTCTTC,CASSEWAGGSYNEQFF
.,TRBJ1-1,TRBV27,13,.,TGTGCCAGCAGTTTACAGGTGAACACTGAAGCTTTCTTT,CASSLQVNTEAFF
few,TRBJ2-7,TRBV18,12,TRBD1,TGTGCCAGTCAGGGGGCGCACTACGAGCAGTACTTC,CASQGAHYEQYF
.,TRBJ2-7,TRBV9,16,TRBD2,TGTGCCAGCAGCGGGGGGACTAGCGGGCCTCCCTACGAGCAGTACTTC,CASSGGTSGPPYEQYF
.,TRBJ2-3,TRBV7-9,15,TRBD1,TGTGCCAGCAGCCCGACCGGGACAGGGATCATAACGCAGTATTTT,CASSPTGTGIITQYF
.,TRBJ1-1,TRBV18,15,.,TGTACCAGCTCACCACAGAGGGGGATGGTCACTGAAGCTTTCTTT,CTSSPQRGMVTEAFF
.,TRBJ1-5,TRBV4-1,15,.,TGCGCCAGCAGCCAAGATGTACCAGGGGTTCAGCCCCAGCATTTT,CASSQDVPGVQPQHF
.,TRBJ1-2,TRBV28,13,TRBD1,TGTGCCAGCAGTTCCCGGGACAGGGAACGCTACACCTTC,CASSSRDRERYTF
.,TRBJ2-1,TRBV10-3,15,TRBD2,TGTGCCATCAGGGCTAGCGGGGGGGCCGACGAGGAGCAGTTCTTC,CAIRASGGADEEQFF
.,TRBJ1-2,TRBV5-1,15,.,TGCGCCAGCAGCTTGGAAGTCCAGGGTTGGACTGGCTACACCTTC,CASSLEVQGWTGYTF
.,TRBJ2-7,TRBV28,13,.,TGTGCCAGCAGTTTATCCGCCAGAAGTGAGCAGTACTTC,CASSLSARSEQYF
.,TRBJ2-7,TRBV29-1,12,.,TGCAGCTTCAGGGGCAGGGCCTACGAGCAGTACTTC,CSFRGRAYEQYF
once,TRBJ2-3,TRBV12-2,16,.,TGTGCAAGTCGCTTACTACACCTCGGGATACCTCATACGCAGTATTTT,CASRLLHLGIPHTQYF
.,TRBJ1-1,TRBV29-1,11,.,TGCAGCGGCCGCGAGGCGGCTGAAGCTTTCTTT,CSGREAAEAFF
.,TRBJ2-7,TRBV30,17,TRBD2,TGTGCCTGGAGTCCATCCCGGACTAGCGGGTTTTTCTACGAGCAGTACTTC,CAWSPSRTSGFFYEQYF
few,TRBJ2-7,TRBV10-2,13,.,TGCGCCAGCTTCCACAGGGCAGTCTCCGAGCAGTACTTC,CASFHRAVSEQYF
.,TRBJ2-3,TRBV15,12,.,TGTGCCACCAGCAGAACCAGGGCCACGCAGTATTTT,CATSRTRATQYF
.,TRBJ2-1,TRBV5-1,17,.,TGCGCCAGCAGCCTCCAAAGACTAGTTTTGAAACGGAATGAGCAGTTCTTC,CASSLQRLVLKRNEQFF
.,TRBJ1-1,TRBV7-8,14,.,TGTGCCAGCAGCCCCTCGGGAAGGAGCACTGAAGCTTTCTTT,CASSPSGRSTEAFF
.,TRBJ2-1,TRBV4-2,13,.,TGTGCCAGCAGCCAAGAGGGGGCAAGGGAGCGGTTCTTC,CASSQEGARERFF